The rows below give T cell receptor beta chains drawn from one sample of a study of T cell responses to AZD1222 COVID-19 vaccine. Generated by immunoSEQ multiplex PCR, the TCRdb table keeps only in-frame clones and is missing some. The table includes around 120,000 clones, approximately 85% detected once. The sample in question was peripheral blood, obtained on day 0 of MenACWY control vaccination. Receptors originate from an adult in good health. Each CDR3 is given with its conserved first and last residue. Each record gives: clone size, D gene, J gene, V gene, CDR3 protein, CDR3 DNA. A D gene is named only where the DNA matches it firmly. Clone size is given for some rows only: seen once, a few or many times, or a class if the clone is expanded.

NA	TRBD2	TRBJ2-1	TRBV9	CASSVARLAGVQEQFF	TGTGCCAGCAGCGTAGCTAGACTAGCGGGAGTTCAAGAGCAGTTCTTC
NA	TRBD1	TRBJ1-6	TRBV19	CASRDRGSDSPLHF	TGTGCCAGTAGGGACAGGGGGTCCGATTCACCCCTCCACTTT
NA	NA	TRBJ2-7	TRBV19	CASIIRDRHCEQYF	TGTGCCAGTATCATTCGGGACCGCCACTGCGAGCAGTACTTC
NA	NA	TRBJ2-1	TRBV5-8	CASSFKGSSYNEQFF	TGTGCCAGCAGCTTTAAAGGGAGCTCCTACAATGAGCAGTTCTTC
few	NA	TRBJ1-2	TRBV28	CASSLPGGVAYGYTF	TGTGCCAGCAGCCTACCTGGGGGGGTGGCCTATGGCTACACCTTC
few	NA	TRBJ1-2	TRBV7-9	CASSLRRPNSGYTF	TGTGCCAGCAGCTTAAGACGGCCTAACTCAGGCTACACCTTC
NA	TRBD1	TRBJ1-2	TRBV28	CASSFRGNWVPKKGQIYGYTF	TGTGCCAGCAGCTTCCGGGGGAACTGGGTTCCAAAAAAGGGACAGATCTATGGCTACACCTTC
NA	NA	TRBJ1-3	TRBV2	CASSEQGGMGYSGNTIYF	TGTGCCAGCAGTGAGCAGGGCGGAATGGGTTACTCTGGAAACACCATATATTTT
NA	TRBD1	TRBJ1-2	TRBV7-2	CASSGQGVTNYGYTF	TGTGCCAGCAGCGGACAGGGGGTGACGAACTATGGCTACACCTTC
once	NA	TRBJ2-3	TRBV7-8	CASSLEGARGLSF	TGTGCCAGCAGCTTAGAAGGAGCGCGGGGGCTATCCTTT
once	NA	TRBJ2-1	TRBV5-4	CASSLGGGWSQGQFF	TGTGCCAGCAGCTTGGGGGGCGGGTGGTCCCAAGGGCAGTTCTTC
NA	TRBD2	TRBJ2-3	TRBV19	CASSGLATVSDTQYF	TGTGCCAGTAGTGGACTAGCGACGGTGTCAGATACGCAGTATTTT
NA	NA	TRBJ1-6	TRBV7-9	CASSSGRGARSPLHF	TGTGCCAGCAGCTCCGGGCGGGGGGCGCGTTCACCCCTCCACTTT
NA	TRBD1	TRBJ1-4	TRBV7-6	CASSSTGLVGEKLFF	TGTGCCAGCAGCTCGACAGGGTTGGTAGGCGAAAAACTGTTTTTT
NA	TRBD1	TRBJ1-2	TRBV6-2/TRBV6-3	CASSYTETGIYGYTF	TGTGCCAGCAGTTACACGGAGACAGGGATCTATGGCTACACCTTC
NA	NA	TRBJ1-5	TRBV19	CASSIFGGLSGSNQPQHF	TGTGCCAGTAGTATTTTTGGGGGGCTCTCAGGGAGCAATCAGCCCCAGCATTTT
NA	NA	TRBJ1-6	TRBV2	CASSVLGDNSPLHF	TGTGCCAGCAGTGTACTGGGGGATAATTCACCCCTCCACTTT
NA	NA	TRBJ1-1	TRBV28	CASSFLGDGDTEAFF	TGTGCCAGCAGTTTTCTGGGGGACGGGGACACTGAAGCTTTCTTT
NA	NA	TRBJ2-2	TRBV5-5	CASSAIQGSNTGELFF	TGTGCCAGCAGCGCAATACAGGGATCGAACACCGGGGAGCTGTTTTTT
once	TRBD1	TRBJ2-7	TRBV2	CASSEGGQGHLRHEQYF	TGTGCCAGCAGTGAGGGGGGACAGGGGCATTTGCGGCACGAGCAGTACTTC
NA	NA	TRBJ1-4	TRBV4-1	CASSQLTTNEKLFF	TGCGCCAGCAGCCAGCTTACCACTAATGAAAAACTGTTTTTT
NA	NA	TRBJ2-3	TRBV4-1	CASSQGPTGTPGDTQYF	TGCGCCAGCAGCCAAGGGCCCACCGGGACGCCCGGGGATACGCAGTATTTT
NA	NA	TRBJ1-2	TRBV20-1	CSARGGYGYTF	TGCAGTGCTAGAGGAGGTTATGGCTACACCTTC
NA	TRBD2	TRBJ2-5	TRBV28	CASSFLAGHQETQYF	TGTGCCAGCAGTTTCCTAGCGGGCCACCAAGAGACCCAGTACTTC
NA	TRBD1	TRBJ1-2	TRBV5-1	CASSSPPGGAKGYTF	TGCGCCAGCAGCTCGCCGCCAGGGGGCGCGAAAGGCTACACCTTC
once	NA	TRBJ2-7	TRBV11-2	CASSPLPGPRSIYEQYF	TGTGCCAGCAGCCCCTTACCGGGACCCCGAAGCATCTACGAGCAGTACTTC
NA	TRBD1	TRBJ2-2	TRBV4-1	CASSQDLGTGFPGELFF	TGCGCCAGCAGCCAAGATTTGGGGACAGGGTTCCCCGGGGAGCTGTTTTTT
NA	TRBD1	TRBJ1-6	TRBV30	CAWSVGQGAYNSPLHF	TGTGCCTGGAGTGTGGGGCAGGGGGCCTATAATTCACCCCTCCACTTT
NA	NA	TRBJ2-4	TRBV10-3	CAPGRGGQGGNIQYF	TGTGCCCCCGGGAGGGGGGGACAGGGTGGGAACATTCAGTACTTC
NA	NA	TRBJ1-1	TRBV19	CASPREAFF	TGTGCCAGTCCTCGGGAAGCTTTCTTT
NA	NA	TRBJ2-2	TRBV24-1	CATSDLPGTKNTGELFF	TGTGCCACCAGTGATTTGCCTGGGACAAAGAACACCGGGGAGCTGTTTTTT
NA	NA	TRBJ2-7	TRBV23-1	CASIPDSYEQYF	TGCGCCAGCATCCCGGACAGTTACGAGCAGTACTTC
NA	TRBD1	TRBJ1-1	TRBV6-2/TRBV6-3	CASSYPRQGVNTEAFF	TGTGCCAGCAGTTACCCACGACAGGGCGTGAACACTGAAGCTTTCTTT
NA	TRBD1	TRBJ1-5	TRBV7-6	CASSLHGTGNQPQHF	TGTGCCAGCAGCCTACACGGGACAGGGAATCAGCCCCAGCATTTT
NA	NA	TRBJ2-3	TRBV7-6	CASSLEGTGFRTDTQYF	TGTGCCAGCAGCTTAGAGGGCACAGGGTTCCGGACAGATACGCAGTATTTT
NA	TRBD1	TRBJ1-3	TRBV3-1/TRBV3-2	CASSQAGTGGNTIYF	TGTGCCAGCAGCCAAGCGGGGACAGGAGGCAACACCATATATTTT
NA	NA	TRBJ1-4	TRBV19	CASTTRIPGSNEKLFF	TGTGCCAGTACCACCCGAATCCCAGGCTCTAATGAAAAACTGTTTTTT
NA	NA	TRBJ2-1	TRBV10-1	CASSGARDGYNEQFF	TGCGCCAGCAGCGGCGCACGGGACGGATACAATGAGCAGTTCTTC
NA	NA	TRBJ2-1	TRBV6-5	CASRGSYNEQFF	TGTGCCAGCAGAGGTTCCTACAATGAGCAGTTCTTC
few	NA	TRBJ2-7	TRBV4-1	CASSQGSTFYDRRYEQYF	TGCGCCAGCAGCCAAGGATCGACGTTTTACGACAGGCGGTACGAGCAGTACTTC
NA	TRBD1	TRBJ2-7	TRBV19	CASRDRGSLWYF	TGTGCCAGTAGAGACAGGGGTTCGCTTTGGTACTTC
NA	NA	TRBJ1-6	TRBV3-1/TRBV3-2	CASSQGPSGSPLHF	TGTGCCAGCAGCCAAGGGCCCTCTGGTTCACCCCTCCACTTT
NA	NA	TRBJ2-3	TRBV4-3	CASSQDGVPRTDTQYF	TGCGCCAGCAGCCAAGATGGGGTCCCGCGCACAGATACGCAGTATTTT
NA	NA	TRBJ2-5	TRBV25-1	CASRQGIQETQYF	TGTGCCAGCAGGCAGGGTATACAAGAGACCCAGTACTTC
once	TRBD1	TRBJ2-7	TRBV7-7	CARAGTGGSYEQYF	TGTGCTAGGGCCGGGACAGGGGGTTCCTACGAGCAGTACTTC
NA	NA	TRBJ2-3	TRBV6-1	CASSELTSTDTQYF	TGTGCCAGCAGTGAATTAACAAGCACAGATACGCAGTATTTT
NA	NA	TRBJ1-2	TRBV28	CASSLSDSPYGYTF	TGTGCCAGCAGTTTATCCGACAGCCCCTATGGCTACACCTTC
few	TRBD1	TRBJ2-1	TRBV7-3	CASSPVPDRALDEQFF	TGTGCCAGCAGCCCCGTCCCGGACAGGGCCTTGGATGAGCAGTTCTTC
NA	TRBD1	TRBJ2-5	TRBV9	CASSVGRRQGAQETQYF	TGTGCCAGCAGCGTAGGGAGGAGGCAGGGGGCCCAAGAGACCCAGTACTTC
NA	NA	TRBJ1-2	TRBV5-1	CASSLVGSYGYTF	TGCGCCAGCAGCTTGGTGGGTTCCTATGGCTACACCTTC
NA	NA	TRBJ2-7	TRBV4-1	CASSQDTGFNPYEQYF	TGCGCCAGCAGCCAAGATACAGGGTTCAATCCCTACGAGCAGTACTTC
NA	TRBD1	TRBJ1-1	TRBV28	CASSFDRVREAFF	TGTGCCAGCAGTTTTGACAGGGTAAGAGAAGCTTTCTTT
NA	TRBD1	TRBJ1-5	TRBV28	CASSADREVQPQHF	TGTGCCAGCAGTGCCGACAGGGAGGTCCAGCCCCAGCATTTT
NA	NA	TRBJ2-7	TRBV21-1	CASSNPGDRVNSYEQYF	TGTGCCAGCAGCAACCCAGGGGACAGGGTGAACTCCTACGAGCAGTACTTC
NA	NA	TRBJ1-5	TRBV6-5	CASTSGRAGNQPQHF	TGTGCCAGCACCTCGGGCCGAGCCGGCAATCAGCCCCAGCATTTT
NA	NA	TRBJ1-2	TRBV5-8	CASSFFSVSYGYTF	TGTGCCAGCAGCTTTTTTAGTGTAAGCTATGGCTACACCTTC